A selection of T cell receptor beta chains follows, all from one sample in a study of cytomegalovirus exposure and HLA in healthy donors. Method: immunoSEQ multiplex PCR; TCRdb's copy keeps in-frame clones and lacks some. The sample contains 130,000 to 150,000 clones, roughly 80% of which appear only once. Input material: PBMCs. The receptors shown here come from a man aged 40-50 years in good health and CMV-seronegative. CDR3s include the opening cysteine and the closing phenylalanine or tryptophan. D genes are given only for firm matches. Some rows have no size entry. The others give once, few or many, or a class for an expanded clone.

j_gene | abundance | d_gene | v_gene | CDR3aa | CDR3nt
TRBJ1-5 | few | NA | TRBV6-6 | CASRSQNQPQHF | TGTGCCAGCAGGTCCCAGAATCAGCCCCAGCATTTT
TRBJ2-1 | NA | TRBD2 | TRBV6-6 | CASSLPGGLEQFF | TGTGCCAGCAGTCTTCCTGGGGGACTAGAGCAGTTCTTC
TRBJ2-2 | few | NA | TRBV19 | CASSISQGITGELFF | TGTGCCAGTAGTATTAGTCAGGGGATCACCGGGGAGCTGTTTTTT
TRBJ1-1 | NA | NA | TRBV5-1 | CASSLGDLTNTEAFF | TGCGCCAGCAGCTTAGGAGACTTAACGAACACTGAAGCTTTCTTT
TRBJ1-4 | NA | TRBD1 | TRBV6-6 | CASSYLPGQGNEKLFF | TGTGCCAGCAGTTACTTGCCGGGACAGGGGAATGAAAAACTGTTTTTT
TRBJ1-2 | NA | TRBD1 | TRBV25-1 | CASGTGGSLNYGYTF | TGTGCCAGCGGGACAGGGGGCTCGTTAAACTATGGCTACACCTTC
TRBJ1-1 | NA | NA | TRBV10-2 | CASSDQGYSEAFF | TGCGCCAGCAGTGATCAGGGTTATAGTGAAGCTTTCTTT
TRBJ1-6 | NA | TRBD1 | TRBV29-1 | CREPGQRDSPLHF | TGCAGGGAGCCGGGACAGAGGGATTCACCCCTCCACTTT
TRBJ1-1 | NA | NA | TRBV28 | CASSYLKNTEAFF | TGTGCCAGCAGTTACTTAAAGAACACTGAAGCTTTCTTT
TRBJ1-2 | NA | NA | TRBV5-1 | CASSLGRQEYGYTF | TGCGCCAGCAGCTTGGGGCGACAAGAGTATGGCTACACCTTC
TRBJ1-5 | once | NA | TRBV28 | CATPGQRNSNQPQHF | TGTGCCACTCCGGGACAACGTAATAGCAATCAGCCCCAGCATTTT
TRBJ1-5 | NA | NA | TRBV4-1 | CASSQDSGQNSNQPQHF | TGCGCCAGCAGCCAAGATTCCGGACAGAATAGCAATCAGCCCCAGCATTTT
TRBJ1-2 | few | NA | TRBV4-1 | CASSQDGRVNGYTF | TGCGCCAGCAGCCAAGATGGCAGGGTGAATGGCTACACCTTC
TRBJ1-2 | once | NA | TRBV2 | CASSSQVGYGYTF | TGTGCCAGCTCAAGCCAGGTGGGCTATGGCTACACCTTC
TRBJ2-1 | NA | NA | TRBV5-6 | CASTFLGQISYNEQFF | TGTGCCAGCACCTTTCTGGGACAAATCTCCTACAATGAGCAGTTCTTC
TRBJ1-5 | NA | NA | TRBV28 | CATRSGGDSNQPQHF | TGTGCCACTCGTAGCGGGGGCGATAGCAATCAGCCCCAGCATTTT
TRBJ1-2 | NA | NA | TRBV12-5 | CASGFNTGKDGYTF | TGTGCTAGCGGTTTTAACACGGGGAAGGATGGCTACACCTTC
TRBJ2-7 | few | NA | TRBV10-1 | CASGLGLTVAYEQYF | TGCGCCAGCGGTCTGGGACTGACAGTTGCCTACGAGCAGTACTTC
TRBJ1-4 | NA | NA | TRBV30 | CAWSPPGWVQGGEKLFF | TGTGCCTGGAGTCCCCCAGGGTGGGTACAGGGTGGCGAAAAACTGTTTTTT
TRBJ2-2 | NA | TRBD2 | TRBV11-1 | CASTRSGGVTGELFF | TGTGCCAGCACCAGGAGCGGGGGGGTAACCGGGGAGCTGTTTTTT
TRBJ1-2 | few | TRBD1 | TRBV11-3 | CASRPDRGRDGYTF | TGTGCCAGCAGGCCCGACAGGGGACGGGATGGCTACACCTTC
TRBJ2-3 | NA | NA | TRBV5-1 | CASSTTPGQSTQYF | TGCGCCAGCAGCACGACGCCGGGACAATCTACGCAGTATTTT
TRBJ2-3 | NA | NA | TRBV5-6 | CASSLRQFYADTQYF | TGTGCCAGCAGCCTAAGACAGTTCTACGCAGATACGCAGTATTTT
TRBJ2-3 | NA | NA | TRBV29-1 | CSVSKPDTQYF | TGCAGCGTCTCAAAGCCAGATACGCAGTATTTT
TRBJ2-7 | NA | TRBD2 | TRBV4-1 | CASSHLFDGGTYEQYF | TGCGCCAGCAGCCACCTTTTCGACGGGGGGACCTACGAGCAGTACTTC
TRBJ1-1 | NA | NA | TRBV23-1 | CASSSYYGTDTEAFF | TGCGCCAGCAGTTCCTACTACGGGACTGACACTGAAGCTTTCTTT
TRBJ2-3 | NA | TRBD2 | TRBV19 | CASSIRAPGLAGSRYTQYF | TGTGCCAGTAGTATCCGGGCTCCGGGACTAGCGGGCAGTAGATATACGCAGTATTTT
TRBJ2-2 | NA | TRBD1 | TRBV14 | CASSQGWTGGTGELFF | TGTGCCAGCAGCCAAGGATGGACAGGGGGCACCGGGGAGCTGTTTTTT
TRBJ2-7 | NA | TRBD2 | TRBV5-1 | CASSSGLAGGPDEQYF | TGCGCCAGCAGCTCCGGACTAGCGGGGGGGCCGGACGAGCAGTACTTC
TRBJ1-4 | few | NA | TRBV5-4 | CASSSQGTNEKLFF | TGTGCCAGCAGCTCACAGGGAACTAATGAAAAACTGTTTTTT
TRBJ2-6 | NA | NA | TRBV27 | CASSLAARRSGANVLTF | TGTGCCAGCAGTCTAGCTGCACGGCGATCTGGGGCCAACGTCCTGACTTTC
TRBJ1-6 | once | TRBD1 | TRBV2 | CASSAMRRDRGPLHF | TGTGCCAGCAGTGCCATGCGGCGGGACAGGGGACCCCTCCACTTT
TRBJ1-5 | NA | TRBD1 | TRBV15 | CATSREGTGDQPQHF | TGTGCCACCAGCAGAGAGGGGACAGGGGATCAGCCCCAGCATTTT